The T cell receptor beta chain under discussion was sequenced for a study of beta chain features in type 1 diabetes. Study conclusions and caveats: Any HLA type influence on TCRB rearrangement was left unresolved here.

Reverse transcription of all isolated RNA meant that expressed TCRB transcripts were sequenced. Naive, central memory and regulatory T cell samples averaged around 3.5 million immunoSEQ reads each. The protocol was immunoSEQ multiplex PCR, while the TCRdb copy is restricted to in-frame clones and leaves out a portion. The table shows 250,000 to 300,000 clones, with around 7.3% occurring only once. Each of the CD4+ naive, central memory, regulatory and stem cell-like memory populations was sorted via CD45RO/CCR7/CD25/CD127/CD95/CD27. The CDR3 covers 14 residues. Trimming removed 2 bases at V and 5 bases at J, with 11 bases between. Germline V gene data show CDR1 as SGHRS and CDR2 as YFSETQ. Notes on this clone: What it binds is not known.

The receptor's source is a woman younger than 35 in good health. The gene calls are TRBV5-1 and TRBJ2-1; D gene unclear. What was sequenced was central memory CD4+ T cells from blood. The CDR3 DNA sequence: TGCGCCAGCAGCTTTCGAGTGGTAGACAATGAGCAGTTCTTC. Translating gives CASSFRVVDNEQFF.